The 10 T cell receptor beta chains given below trace back to one sample, sequenced in a study of cytomegalovirus exposure and HLA in healthy donors. Use of 60 Vbeta and 13 Jbeta primers characterized the PCR. Measured with immunoSEQ multiplex PCR; TCRdb has only the in-frame clones, and not every one. This table holds 100,000 to 150,000 clones. Material: PBMCs. Receptors were obtained from a man aged 40-49 years in good health and CMV-seronegative.

The V call is TRBV27, the J call TRBJ2-7; maybe TRBD1 (5 bases). V dropped 4 bases and J dropped 3 bases, with 13 bases sitting between them. The CDR3 length is 14 residues. Germline lookup yields CDR1 MNHEY and CDR2 SMNVEV (reference sequence). The CDR3 loop reads CASSSARESYEQYF. CDR3 DNA sequence: TGTGCCAGCAGTTCCGCCAGGGAAAGCTACGAGCAGTACTTC.

The chain combines TRBV7-9 with TRBJ2-3; D gene ambiguous. The germline V gene encodes CDR1 SEHNR and CDR2 FQNEAQ (reference sequence). The CDR3 length is 14 residues. V lost 5 bases and J 2 bases, leaving 11 bases between the germline ends. DNA for the CDR3: TGTGCCAGCAGCCCTAGTTCCCCCACAGATACGCAGTATTTT. It is translated as CASSPSSPTDTQYF.

CDR3 sequence reads: CASSTSRGQGGRSEQFF. CDR3 sequence (DNA): TGTGCCAGCAGCACTTCCCGGGGACAGGGGGGTAGAAGTGAGCAGTTCTTC. The chain employs TRBV28 and TRBJ2-1; 11 bases line up with TRBD1. Unmatched junction bases numbered 16, after V lost 6 bases and J lost 9 bases. This CDR3 has 17 amino acids. The V gene's germline CDR1 is MDHEN and CDR2 SYDVKM. The entire variable domain, with the rest obtained from reference TRBV28 and TRBJ2-1, is as follows: DVKVTQSSRYLVKRTGEKVFLECVQDMDHENMFWYRQDPGLGLRLIYFSYDVKMKEKGDIPEGYSVSREKKERFSLILESASTNQTSMYLCASSTSRGQGGRSEQFFGPGTRLTVL.

The chain recombines TRBV5-4 with TRBJ2-5; D gene ambiguous. Judging by the DNA end, TRBJ2-7 fits better; the J call may be wrong. This CDR3 has 16 residues. Germline V gene lookup returns CDR1 SGHNT and CDR2 YYREEE (reference sequence). The CDR3 loop reads CASSWSLSGFPYEQYF. In nucleotides, the CDR3 is TGTGCCAGCAGCTGGAGCCTCAGTGGGTTCCCCTACGAGCAGTACTTC.

The gene calls are TRBV29-1 and TRBJ1-1, with TRBD1 matching 7 bases. V was clipped by 6 bases and J by 0 bases; unmatched bases: 7. The CDR3 length is 14 residues. In germline, CDR1 is SQVTM, CDR2 ANQGSEA. CDR3 sequence (DNA): TGCAGCGTCCGCCGGGACAGTATGAACACTGAAGCTTTCTTT. Amino acid sequence: CSVRRDSMNTEAFF.

This chain links TRBV6-5 with TRBJ2-1; no clear D gene. Germline V CDR1 and CDR2: MNHEY, SVGAGI. The CDR3 is 13 residues long. V lost 4 bases, J lost 10 bases, and 14 bases lay in between. CDR3 sequence reads: CASSSTGWAEQFF. The CDR3, as DNA: TGTGCCAGCAGTTCCACTGGGTGGGCAGAGCAGTTCTTC.

The rearrangement links TRBV28 to TRBJ1-2, with D perhaps matching TRBD1 (6 bases). V was trimmed by 6 bases and J by 3 bases, leaving 17 bases between them. This CDR3 region has 15 residues. From germline, CDR1 is MDHEN and CDR2 SYDVKM. Written as DNA, the CDR3 is TGTGCCAGCAGGGGTCCGAACAGGGCGGACTATGGCTACACCTTC. Amino acids: CASRGPNRADYGYTF.

The rearrangement uses TRBV11-3 and TRBJ2-1, with D uncertain. Germline CDR1 SGHNT, CDR2 YENEEA. Trimming took 1 base from V and 1 from J, leaving 5 bases between them. The length of the CDR3 is 14 residues. CDR3 residues: CASSLGQSYNEQFF. The CDR3 coding sequence is TGTGCCAGCAGCTTAGGCCAGTCCTACAATGAGCAGTTCTTC. Drawing the rest from reference TRBV11-3 and TRBJ2-1, the complete variable domain is EAGVVQSPRYKIIEKKQPVAFWCNPISGHNTLYWYLQNLGQGPELLIRYENEEAVDDSQLPKDRFSAERLKGVDSTLKIQPAELGDSAVYLCASSLGQSYNEQFFGPGTRLTVL.

The rearrangement joins TRBV2 to TRBJ1-5; 8 bases are a match to TRBD1. This CDR3 spans 13 amino acids. Germline-derived CDR1 and CDR2 are SNHLY and FYNNEI. The ends lost 5 bases at V and 4 bases at J; junction bases unmatched: 1. For the CDR3, the DNA is TGTGCCAGCAGTAGGGACAGGAATCAGCCCCAGCATTTT. It yields the protein CASSRDRNQPQHF.

J is TRBJ2-7 and V is TRBV15; 7 nucleotides agree with TRBD1. Germline values: CDR1 LNHNV, CDR2 YYDKDF (reference sequence). The CDR3 contains 16 residues. Losses at the gene ends were 2 bases for V and 4 bases for J; bases not matched to a gene: 11. The CDR3 nucleotides read TGTGCCACCAGCAGACCCGGGACAGACTTTCTATACGAGCAGTACTTC. Translation gives CATSRPGTDFLYEQYF.